The subject of this entry is one T cell receptor beta chain. Its antigen is still unknown. The data are from a study of vaccination and CD4 T cells after COVID-19. Study at large: Across the group, participants received two doses of either BNT162b2 or mRNA-1273 vaccine. Findings and caveats of the study: Investigators enrolled relatively few convalescent patients and included no early post-infection timepoints. Among those convalescent, a median about 90% of reactive clones emerged solely post-vaccination.

Treatment indicated: roughly 10-day PBMC culture with coronavirus spike peptide pools or control peptides (ViraFEST assay). Researchers used the Oncomine TCR Beta short-read assay to sequence DNA from cultured CD4+ T cells. TCRdb ran MiXCR on the PCR reads and lists one entry per CDR3 protein. The sample includes 13,000 to 15,000 distinct CDR3 sequences, approximately 58% of them seen just once. The CDR3 totals 17 residues. V lost 2 bases to trimming and J lost 6 bases; unmatched junction nucleotides: 9. Germline V lookup: CDR1 MNHEY, CDR2 SVGEGT. The chain couples TRBV6-2 or TRBV6-3 to TRBJ2-3, with 12 nucleotides matching TRBD1. The TCR sequence derives from a human donor who had recovered from COVID-19. Sequencing input: CD4+ T cells from blood, cultured in vitro. As DNA, the CDR3 is TGTGCCAGCAGTTACGTCATGCGGGACAGGGGGCAGGATACGCAGTATTTT. Protein sequence: CASSYVMRDRGQDTQYF.